Sequencing of this T cell receptor beta chain was carried out in a study of metastatic and nonmetastatic thyroid tumors. This clone has only a few counts. Germline values: CDR1 ENHRY, CDR2 SYGVKD. The CDR3 is 13 residues long. Trimming removed 7 bases at V and 5 bases at J, with 14 bases between. TCRdb reanalyzed the PCR reads with MiXCR. The sample has some 17,000 clones, 29% seen once; the top ten hold over 10%. Thyroid surgery had not been preceded by any treatment in any patient. Material: tumor tissue. The J gene is TRBJ1-2, the V gene TRBV10-3; no reliable D call. This clonotype was sampled from a female donor with papillary thyroid cancer or a benign thyroid nodule (not recorded which). Some clones in this sample may be carry-over from other donors' samples. CDR3 in amino acids: CAITGSQGYGYTF. The CDR3 DNA follows: TGTGCCATCACTGGTAGCCAAGGTTATGGCTACACCTTC.